The 13 T cell receptor beta chains below were found in one sample sequenced in a study of ipilimumab plus nivolumab after autologous stem cell transplantation. TCRdb keeps only in-frame clones here, not all; method: immunoSEQ multiplex PCR. The profile shows approximately 9,800 clones, less than 80% of them singletons. The specimen comprised PBMCs, sampled in a trial of ipilimumab plus nivolumab as post-transplant consolidation. Receptors were obtained from a male donor with diffuse large B-cell lymphoma.

This clone has just a few counts. This chain joins TRBV13 and TRBJ2-7, with 7 positions matching TRBD2. The germline V gene has CDR1 PRHDT and CDR2 FYEKMQ (reference sequence). CDR3 length: 14 amino acids. V lost 5 bases to trimming and J lost 0 bases; unmatched junction nucleotides: 4. This CDR3 is CASSPRGFSYEQYF. CDR3 in DNA: TGTGCCAGCAGCCCGCGGGGGTTCTCCTACGAGCAGTACTTC.

The chain joins TRBV7-9 to TRBJ2-2, with 8 positions matching TRBD1. The CDR3 loop spans 16 amino acids. V lost 6 bases and J lost 5; bases outside the gene matches: 11. The V gene's germline CDR1 is SEHNR and CDR2 FQNEAQ (reference sequence). The CDR3 nucleotides read TGTGCCAGCAGGCGGGACAGGAGCGGATGGACCGGGGAGCTGTTTTTT. Translated, it gives CASRRDRSGWTGELFF.

This chain joins TRBV5-5 and TRBJ2-2, with TRBD2 matching 9 bases. The germline CDR1 and CDR2 sequences are SGHKS and YYEKEE (reference sequence). The CDR3 extends over 16 amino acids. Trimming removed 2 bases from V and 6 bases from J; junction bases left unmatched: 8. DNA for the CDR3: TGTGCCAGCAGCTTAGCGGCGGGGGGGCGACCCGGGGAGCTGTTTTTT. It is translated as CASSLAAGGRPGELFF.

This clone was detected only once. V gene TRBV10-3 combines with J gene TRBJ2-7, with TRBD2 matching over 12 bases. Germline lookup yields CDR1 ENHRY and CDR2 SYGVKD. The CDR3 is made up of 16 amino acids. V shed 3 bases, J shed 3 bases, and the junction held 6 bases outside the gene matches. The CDR3 DNA reads TGTGCCATCAGTGACCCCGAACTAGCGGGGGGCTACGAGCAGTACTTC. Translating gives CAISDPELAGGYEQYF.

The J gene is TRBJ1-6, the V gene TRBV7-8, with 10 bases lining up with TRBD1. V lost 4 bases, J lost 7 bases, and 1 base stayed unmatched. This CDR3 contains 14 residues. The germline V gene encodes CDR1 SGHVS and CDR2 FQNEAQ. In DNA form, the CDR3 reads TGTGCCAGCAGCTGGGACAGGGGAAATTCACCCCTCCACTTT. Residues: CASSWDRGNSPLHF.

As regards this clone: Within the sample, other DNA sequences also encode this same CDR3. CDR3 sequence: CASRVDRVNTEAFF. The CDR3 coding sequence is TGTGCCAGCAGAGTGGACAGGGTGAACACTGAAGCTTTCTTT. The chain joins TRBV6-4 to TRBJ1-1; 8 nucleotides line up with TRBD1. The CDR3 is 14 amino acids. V was pared by 6 bases and J by 0 bases, with 3 bases of the junction left unmatched. Germline V CDR1 and CDR2: MRHNA, SNTAGT.

The V call is TRBV30, the J call TRBJ1-5; D is perhaps TRBD1 (5 bases). Between the trimmed V and J ends, which lost 1 base and 4 bases, there was a span of 8 bases. The V gene's germline CDR1 is GTSNPN and CDR2 SVGIG (reference sequence). The CDR3 has 13 residues. The CDR3 sequence is CAWSADTNQPQHF. CDR3 in DNA: TGTGCCTGGAGTGCGGACACGAATCAGCCCCAGCATTTT.

The CDR3 reads CASSSGQVYGYTF. The CDR3 nucleotides are TGTGCCAGCAGCTCTGGACAGGTCTATGGCTACACCTTC. The rearrangement uses TRBV5-6 and TRBJ1-2; 7 bases are a match to TRBD1. V lost 3 bases and J lost 4; bases outside the gene matches: 3. The CDR3 loop spans 13 amino acids. Looked up from germline, CDR1 is SGHDT and CDR2 is YYEEEE.

In its sample, this clone was seen a few times. This rearrangement joins TRBV7-8 to TRBJ1-5, with D unclear. V lost 3 bases and J 3 bases, leaving 3 bases between the germline ends. This CDR3 region has 12 residues. The germline gives CDR1 SGHVS, CDR2 FQNEAQ. This CDR3 is CASSLANQPQHF. The CDR3 region has the DNA TGTGCCAGCAGCTTGGCCAATCAGCCCCAGCATTTT.

V usage is TRBV2 and J usage is TRBJ2-7, with TRBD2 matching 9 bases. The CDR3 is made up of 14 amino acids. Losses at the gene ends were 3 bases for V and 6 bases for J; bases not matched to a gene: 6. Germline CDR1 and CDR2: SNHLY and FYNNEI. The CDR3 region is CASSDWTSAAEQYF. The CDR3, as DNA: TGTGCCAGCAGTGATTGGACTAGCGCGGCCGAGCAGTACTTC.

This rearrangement joins TRBV6-5 to TRBJ2-1; D is uncertain. Per the germline V gene, CDR1 is MNHEY and CDR2 is SVGAGI. V dropped 1 base and J dropped 3 bases, with 10 bases sitting between them. CDR3 size: 15 residues. CDR3 sequence: CASSYLQNNYNEQFF. The CDR3 DNA sequence: TGTGCCAGCAGTTACTTGCAGAACAACTACAATGAGCAGTTCTTC.

In DNA, the CDR3 is TGTGCCAGCAGTTTTTACGACTGGGGGGGGCAAAGTGGCTACACCTTC. It encodes CASSFYDWGGQSGYTF. V and J are TRBV28 and TRBJ1-2; D is perhaps TRBD1 (6 bases). In germline, CDR1 is MDHEN, CDR2 SYDVKM. Trimming removed 3 bases from V and 7 bases from J, with 21 bases in between. This CDR3 is 16 amino acids long.

The chain carries TRBV7-8 and TRBJ1-5; unclear D gene. CDR3 length: 13 residues. Germline V CDR1 and CDR2: SGHVS, FQNEAQ. V lost 2 bases to trimming and J lost 0 bases, with 2 bases between them. The CDR3 DNA follows: TGTGCCAGCAGCTTAAGTAGCAATCAGCCCCAGCATTTT. It codes for CASSLSSNQPQHF.